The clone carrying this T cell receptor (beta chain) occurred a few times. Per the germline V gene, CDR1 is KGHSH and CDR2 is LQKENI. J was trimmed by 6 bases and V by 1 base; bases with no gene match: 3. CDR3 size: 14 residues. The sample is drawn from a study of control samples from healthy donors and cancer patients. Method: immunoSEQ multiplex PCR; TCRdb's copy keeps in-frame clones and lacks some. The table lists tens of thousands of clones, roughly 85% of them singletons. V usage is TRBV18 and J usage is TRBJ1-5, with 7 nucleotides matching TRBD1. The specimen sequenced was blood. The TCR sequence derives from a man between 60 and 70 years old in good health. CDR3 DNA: TGTGCCAGCTCACCACAGGGGGCTAGTCAGCCCCAGCATTTT. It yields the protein CASSPQGASQPQHF.